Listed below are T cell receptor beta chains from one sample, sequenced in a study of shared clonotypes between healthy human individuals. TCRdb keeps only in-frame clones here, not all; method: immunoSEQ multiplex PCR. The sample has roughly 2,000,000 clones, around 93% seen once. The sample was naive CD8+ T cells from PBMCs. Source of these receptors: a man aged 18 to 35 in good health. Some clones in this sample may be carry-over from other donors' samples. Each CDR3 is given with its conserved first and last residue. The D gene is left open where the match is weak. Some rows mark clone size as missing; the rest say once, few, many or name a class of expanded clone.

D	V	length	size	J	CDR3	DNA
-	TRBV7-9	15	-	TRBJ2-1	CASSPWDWPYNEQFF	TGTGCCAGCAGCCCTTGGGACTGGCCATACAATGAGCAGTTCTTC
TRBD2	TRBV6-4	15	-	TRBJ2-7	CASSEGAGGAYEQYF	TGTGCCAGCAGTGAAGGGGCGGGAGGGGCCTACGAGCAGTACTTC
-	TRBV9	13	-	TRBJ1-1	CASSIQGNTEAFF	TGTGCCAGCAGTATACAGGGGAACACTGAAGCTTTCTTT
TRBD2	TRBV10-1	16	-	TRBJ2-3	CASSVEAGGPRDTQYF	TGCGCCAGCAGTGTTGAAGCGGGAGGGCCCAGAGATACGCAGTATTTT
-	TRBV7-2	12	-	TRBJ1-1	CASSLGGAEAFF	TGTGCCAGCAGCTTAGGTGGGGCTGAAGCTTTCTTT
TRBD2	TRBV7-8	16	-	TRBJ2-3	CASSLVPAGGQSPQYF	TGTGCCAGCAGCTTAGTGCCAGCGGGAGGGCAATCCCCGCAGTATTTT
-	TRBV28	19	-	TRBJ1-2	CASSLLDRAFDLKSYGYTF	TGTGCCAGCAGTTTACTTGACAGAGCATTTGACCTAAAAAGCTATGGCTACACCTTC
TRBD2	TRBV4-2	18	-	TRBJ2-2	CASSQAGSGRASTGELFF	TGTGCCAGCAGCCAGGCTGGTAGCGGGAGGGCCAGCACCGGGGAGCTGTTTTTT
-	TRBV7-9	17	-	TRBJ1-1	CASSLEVRLGVPAEAFF	TGTGCCAGCAGCTTAGAGGTTCGGTTGGGGGTGCCTGCTGAAGCTTTCTTT
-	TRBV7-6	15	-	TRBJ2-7	CASSLAETGTYEQYF	TGTGCCAGCAGCTTAGCCGAGACAGGCACCTACGAGCAGTACTTC
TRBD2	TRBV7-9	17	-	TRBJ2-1	CASSSRLAGNNYNEQFF	TGTGCCAGCAGCTCCAGACTAGCGGGGAACAACTACAATGAGCAGTTCTTC
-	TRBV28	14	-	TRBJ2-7	CASSPDTGEYEQYF	TGTGCCAGCAGCCCAGACACGGGAGAGTACGAGCAGTACTTC
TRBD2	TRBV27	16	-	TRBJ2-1	CASSFSAGDSYNEQFF	TGTGCCAGCAGTTTTTCAGCGGGAGACTCCTACAATGAGCAGTTCTTC
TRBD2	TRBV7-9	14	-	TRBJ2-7	CASSPGLAVDEQYF	TGTGCCAGCAGCCCCGGACTAGCCGTCGACGAGCAGTACTTC
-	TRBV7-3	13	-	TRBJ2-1	CASSPGSYNEQFF	TGTGCCAGCAGCCCCGGATCCTACAATGAGCAGTTCTTC
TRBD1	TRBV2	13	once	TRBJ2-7	CASRTGSYYEQYF	TGTGCCAGCAGGACAGGGAGTTACTACGAGCAGTACTTC
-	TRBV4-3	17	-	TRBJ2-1	CASSQDYNQIYYNEQFF	TGCGCCAGCAGCCAAGATTACAATCAGATTTACTACAATGAGCAGTTCTTC
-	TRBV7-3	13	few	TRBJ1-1	CASSSWAGTEAFF	TGTGCCAGCAGCTCCTGGGCGGGCACTGAAGCTTTCTTT
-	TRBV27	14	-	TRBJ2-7	CASSLRGGNYEQYF	TGTGCCAGCAGTTTAAGGGGCGGGAACTACGAGCAGTACTTC
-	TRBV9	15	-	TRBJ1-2	CASSVWGGRDYGYTF	TGTGCCAGCAGCGTCTGGGGAGGGAGGGACTATGGCTACACCTTC
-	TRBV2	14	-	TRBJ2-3	CASIDPGEADTQYF	TGTGCCAGCATCGATCCGGGAGAAGCAGATACGCAGTATTTT
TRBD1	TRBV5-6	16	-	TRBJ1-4	CASSLGLWDSHEKLFF	TGTGCCAGCAGCCTCGGACTTTGGGACAGTCATGAAAAACTGTTTTTT
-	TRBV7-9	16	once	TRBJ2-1	CASSPLEAAPGKRWFF	TGTGCCAGCAGCCCACTGGAAGCTGCTCCGGGGAAGCGTTGGTTCTTC
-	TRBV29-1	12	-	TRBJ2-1	CSSKVQYNEQFF	TGCAGCTCCAAAGTGCAGTACAATGAGCAGTTCTTC
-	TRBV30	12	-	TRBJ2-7	CAWSPRSWEQYF	TGTGCCTGGAGTCCCAGGTCGTGGGAGCAGTACTTC
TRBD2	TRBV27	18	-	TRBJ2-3	CASTGAWTSGRRSDTQYF	TGTGCCAGCACAGGCGCTTGGACTAGCGGGAGGAGGTCAGATACGCAGTATTTT
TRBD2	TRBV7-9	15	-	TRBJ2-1	CASSFASGTADEQFF	TGTGCCAGCAGCTTTGCTAGCGGGACTGCGGATGAGCAGTTCTTC
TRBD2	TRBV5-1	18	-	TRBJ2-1	CASSPAGGTSGPDSEQFF	TGCGCCAGCAGCCCCGCGGGGGGGACTAGCGGGCCCGACAGTGAGCAGTTCTTC
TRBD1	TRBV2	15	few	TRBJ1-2	CASSDQAGGDYGYTF	TGTGCCAGCAGCGACCAAGCAGGGGGCGACTATGGCTACACCTTC
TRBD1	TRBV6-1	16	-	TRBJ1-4	CASSEAGTGVGEKLFF	TGTGCCAGCAGTGAAGCCGGGACAGGGGTAGGCGAAAAACTGTTTTTT
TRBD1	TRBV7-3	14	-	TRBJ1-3	CASSTTGTGNTIYF	TGTGCCAGCAGCACGACAGGGACTGGAAACACCATATATTTT
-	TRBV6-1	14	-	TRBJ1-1	CASRDPRSNTEAFF	TGTGCCAGCAGGGACCCCAGGTCTAACACTGAAGCTTTCTTT
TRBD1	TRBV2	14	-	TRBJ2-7	CASSVRDSVYEQYF	TGTGCCAGCAGTGTCAGGGACAGCGTCTACGAGCAGTACTTC
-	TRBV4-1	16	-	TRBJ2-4	CASSQTGLQPRNIQYF	TGCGCCAGCAGCCAGACGGGACTGCAGCCTCGAAACATTCAGTACTTC
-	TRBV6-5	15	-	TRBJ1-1	CASTAGPAANTEAFF	TGTGCCAGCACCGCAGGCCCCGCGGCGAACACTGAAGCTTTCTTT
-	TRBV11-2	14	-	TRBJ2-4	CASSLDWSKNIQYF	TGTGCCAGCAGCTTAGATTGGTCCAAAAACATTCAGTACTTC
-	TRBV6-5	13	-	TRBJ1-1	CASSYYGNTEAFF	TGTGCCAGCAGTTACTACGGGAACACTGAAGCTTTCTTT
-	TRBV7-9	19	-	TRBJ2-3	CASSFPKAGNNPSTDTQYF	TGTGCCAGCAGCTTTCCCAAAGCGGGTAATAATCCTAGCACAGATACGCAGTATTTT
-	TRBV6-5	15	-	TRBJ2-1	CASSYGRSSYNEQFF	TGTGCCAGCAGTTACGGACGGAGCTCCTACAATGAGCAGTTCTTC
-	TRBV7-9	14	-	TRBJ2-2	CASTPSVSTGELFF	TGTGCCAGCACCCCTAGCGTATCCACCGGGGAGCTGTTTTTT
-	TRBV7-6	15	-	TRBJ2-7	CASSPRWGRPYEQYF	TGTGCCAGCAGCCCAAGGTGGGGCCGCCCCTACGAGCAGTACTTC
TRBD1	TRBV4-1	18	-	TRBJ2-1	CASSQDRGDRGSYNEQFF	TGCGCCAGCAGCCAAGATAGGGGGGACAGGGGCTCCTACAATGAGCAGTTCTTC
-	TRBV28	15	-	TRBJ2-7	CASSFRGISSYEQYF	TGTGCCAGCAGTTTTCGGGGTATTAGCTCCTACGAGCAGTACTTC
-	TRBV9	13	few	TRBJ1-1	CASSADRNTEAFF	TGTGCCAGCAGCGCGGACAGGAACACTGAAGCTTTCTTT
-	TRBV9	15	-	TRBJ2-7	CASSSARGPGYEQYF	TGTGCCAGCAGCTCGGCCCGGGGGCCCGGCTACGAGCAGTACTTC
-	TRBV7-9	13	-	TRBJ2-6	CAEVSGGANVLTF	TGTGCAGAGGTTTCAGGGGGGGCCAACGTCCTGACTTTC
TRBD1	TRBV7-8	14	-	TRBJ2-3	CASSPLQGSDTQYF	TGTGCCAGCAGCCCCCTACAGGGGTCAGATACGCAGTATTTT
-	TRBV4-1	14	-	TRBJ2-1	CASSRSDGYNEQFF	TGCGCCAGCAGTCGTTCGGACGGCTACAATGAGCAGTTCTTC
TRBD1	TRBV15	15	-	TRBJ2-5	CATSSRTGIQETQYF	TGTGCCACCAGCAGCAGGACAGGGATACAAGAGACCCAGTACTTC
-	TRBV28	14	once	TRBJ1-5	CASSLGPGGQPQHF	TGTGCCAGCAGTTTAGGCCCCGGGGGTCAGCCCCAGCATTTT